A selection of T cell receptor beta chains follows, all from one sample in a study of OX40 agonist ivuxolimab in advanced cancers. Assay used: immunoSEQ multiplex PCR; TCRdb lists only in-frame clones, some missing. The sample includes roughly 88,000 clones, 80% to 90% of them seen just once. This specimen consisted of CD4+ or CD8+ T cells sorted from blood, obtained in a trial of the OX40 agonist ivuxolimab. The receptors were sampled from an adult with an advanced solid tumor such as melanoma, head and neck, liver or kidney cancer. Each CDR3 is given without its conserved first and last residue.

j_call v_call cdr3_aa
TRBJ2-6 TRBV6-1 ASSEHMDRSSGANVLT
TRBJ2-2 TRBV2 ASSVTATGELF
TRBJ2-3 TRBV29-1 SVEEVSADTQY
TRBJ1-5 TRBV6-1 ASSETGSQPQH
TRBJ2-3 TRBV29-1 SVEDRRDYTDTQY
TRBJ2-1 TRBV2 ASSAPSGGLAGVNEQF
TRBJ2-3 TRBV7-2 ASSLGRGEGTQY
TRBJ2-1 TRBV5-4 ASSTRLAGNYNEQF
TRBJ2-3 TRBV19 ASSIGETSSTDTQY
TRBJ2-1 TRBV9 ASSASGRGGEQF
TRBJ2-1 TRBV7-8 ASSLVGGMDSYNEQF
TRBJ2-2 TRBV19 ASSTGQSNTGELF
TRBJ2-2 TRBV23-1 ASNQTGGWAGELF
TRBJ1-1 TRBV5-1 ASSLEGSGGDEAF
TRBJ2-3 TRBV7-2 ASRSGLLTDTQY
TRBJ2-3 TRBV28 ASSDNRGTFTDTQY
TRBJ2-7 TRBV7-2 ASSLAVRMGEQY
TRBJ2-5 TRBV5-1 ASSREGETQY
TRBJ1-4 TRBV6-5 ASSNLLRREKLF
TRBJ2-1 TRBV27 ASSAWTPDNEQF
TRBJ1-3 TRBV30 AWSVEGYGNTIY
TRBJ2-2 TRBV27 ASSLQTGNTGELF
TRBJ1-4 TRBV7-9 ASSNRVWTDNEKLF
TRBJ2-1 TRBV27 ASSFGAGGALNEQF
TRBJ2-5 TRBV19 ASSISRRGQAGRETQY
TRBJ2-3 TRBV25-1 ASSEVTGRTDTQY
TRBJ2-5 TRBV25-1 ASSGTGWSTQY
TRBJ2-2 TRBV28 ASREFRTGELF
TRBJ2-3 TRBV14 ASSQDLGGRLVADTQY